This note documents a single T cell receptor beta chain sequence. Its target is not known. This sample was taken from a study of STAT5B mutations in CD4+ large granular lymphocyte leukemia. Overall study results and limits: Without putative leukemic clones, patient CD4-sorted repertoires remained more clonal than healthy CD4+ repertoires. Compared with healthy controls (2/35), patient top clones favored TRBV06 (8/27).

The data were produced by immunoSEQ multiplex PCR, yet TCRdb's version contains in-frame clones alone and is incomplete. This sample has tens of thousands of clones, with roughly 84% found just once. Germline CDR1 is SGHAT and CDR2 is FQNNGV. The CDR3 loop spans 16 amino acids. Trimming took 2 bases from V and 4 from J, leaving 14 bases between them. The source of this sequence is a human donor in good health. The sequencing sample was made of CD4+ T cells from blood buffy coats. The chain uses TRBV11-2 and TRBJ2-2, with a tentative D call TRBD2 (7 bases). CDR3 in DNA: TGTGCCAGCAGCTTACTCGGGGGGCAGAGCACCGGGGAGCTGTTTTTT. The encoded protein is CASSLLGGQSTGELFF.